This T cell receptor beta chain was captured by sequencing in a study of blood T cells in healthy people across ages. This CDR3 is 15 amino acids long. CDR1 is SEHNR and CDR2 is FQNEAQ in the germline V gene (reference sequence). The J segment lost 3 bases and the V segment lost 3 bases, leaving 2 bases of the junction unmatched. For the second PCR, which ran for about 6 to 11 cycles, a sample-barcoded 5' primer and a J-beta primer mix were used. TCRdb reprocessed the 5' RACE reads with MiXCR, giving one entry per CDR3 protein. Of hundreds of thousands of distinct CDR3 sequences in the sample, around half were seen once.

The receptor was isolated from a woman aged 60-75 years in good health. The sequenced sample was blood. The chain links TRBV7-9 to TRBJ1-5; TRBD1 matches 10 bases. The chain's CDR3 is CASSFGTGVNQPQHF. The DNA for the CDR3 is TGTGCCAGCAGCTTTGGGACAGGGGTCAATCAGCCCCAGCATTTT.